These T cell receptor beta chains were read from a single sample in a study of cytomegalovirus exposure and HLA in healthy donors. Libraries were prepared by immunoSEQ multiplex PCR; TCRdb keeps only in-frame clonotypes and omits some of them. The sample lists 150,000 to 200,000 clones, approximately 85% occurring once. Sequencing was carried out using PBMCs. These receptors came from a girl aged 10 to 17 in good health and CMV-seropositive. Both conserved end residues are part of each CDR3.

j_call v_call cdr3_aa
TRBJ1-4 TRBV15 CATSRGGAGEKLFF
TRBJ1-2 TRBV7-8 CASSSNPPGQGVYTF
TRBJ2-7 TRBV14 CASSPRQGAYEQYF
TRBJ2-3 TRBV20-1 CSARRDTQYF
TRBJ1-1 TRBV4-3 CASSQGGQAIMNTEAFF
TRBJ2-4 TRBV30 CALRWANIQYF
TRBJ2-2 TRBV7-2 CASSQGGNTGELFF
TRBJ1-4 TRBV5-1 CASRSQGNEKLFF
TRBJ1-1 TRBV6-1 CASSDAASSTEAFF
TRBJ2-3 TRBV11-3 CASSLDSSTDTQYF
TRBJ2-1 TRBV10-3 CAMDRASLYNEQFF
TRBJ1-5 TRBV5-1 CASSVGTSLNQPQHF
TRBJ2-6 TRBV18 CASSRLSGANVLTF
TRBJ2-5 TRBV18 CASARDRGVLETQYF
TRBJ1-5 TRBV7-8 CASSLVASAGGNQPQHF
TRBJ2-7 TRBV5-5 CASSWYTESYEQYF
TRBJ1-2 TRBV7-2 CASSWGDRAIYGYTF
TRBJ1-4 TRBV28 CASSLRVLNEKLFF
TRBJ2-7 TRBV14 CASSQGGGSTTYEQYF
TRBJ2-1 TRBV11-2 CASSQNYNEQFF
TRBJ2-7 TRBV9 CASSPTLWGTHEQYF
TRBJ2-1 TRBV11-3 CASSRREAHNEQFF
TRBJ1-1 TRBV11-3 CASSLAAEAAFF
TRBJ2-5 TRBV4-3 CASSQDRDPSGETQYF
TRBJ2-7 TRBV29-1 CSVAADSFYEQYF
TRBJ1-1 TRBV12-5 CASGLERQGNTEAFF
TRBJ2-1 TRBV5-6 CASSFGGGGAGEQFF
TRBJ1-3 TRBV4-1 CASSSVGLPPRYTGGVGNTIYF
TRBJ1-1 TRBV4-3 CASSQGQENTEAFF
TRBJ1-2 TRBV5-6 CASSSGLNGYTF
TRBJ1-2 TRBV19 CASSIVGGVDGYTF
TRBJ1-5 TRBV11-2 CASSLSGGGNQPQHF
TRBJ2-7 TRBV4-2 CASSQDGGIEQYF
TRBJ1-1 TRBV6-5 CASIGGSLTEAFF
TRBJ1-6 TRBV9 CASSVSDTLNSPLHF
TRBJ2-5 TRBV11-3 CASSSWTGRETQYF
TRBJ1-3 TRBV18 CASSPAAHFIYF
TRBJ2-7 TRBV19 CASSPGHAVYEQYF
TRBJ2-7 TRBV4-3 CASSQDNYGYEQYF
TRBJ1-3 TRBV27 CASSLRGGYGNTIYF
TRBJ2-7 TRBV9 CASSARQRPYEQYF
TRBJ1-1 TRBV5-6 CASSFRGRGTEAFF
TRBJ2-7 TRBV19 CASSSTALGEQYF
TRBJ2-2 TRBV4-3 CASSQDATGANTGELFF